The clone carrying this TCR beta chain was seen a single time. Germline V gene lookup returns CDR1 SGHNT and CDR2 YENEEA. The trim removed 5 bases at V and 1 base at J, leaving 3 bases unmatched. The CDR3 is 14 amino acids. The data originate from a study of shared clonotypes between healthy human individuals. Assay used: immunoSEQ multiplex PCR; TCRdb lists only in-frame clones, some missing. The table lists over 2 million clones, approximately 94% of them singletons. Positive CCR7 selection of CD45RO-negative cells yielded the naive CD8 cells, and terminally differentiated effector memory CD45RA+ cells were excluded.

The receptor was isolated from a man aged 18 to 30 in good health. The chain joins TRBV11-3 to TRBJ2-3, with TRBD2 matching 7 bases. Sequencing was performed on naive CD8+ T cells sorted from blood. The CDR3: CASSGAGGTDTQYF. The CDR3 DNA reads TGTGCCAGCAGCGGGGCGGGGGGCACAGATACGCAGTATTTT. Variable domain in full (rest from reference TRBV11-3 and TRBJ2-3): EAGVVQSPRYKIIEKKQPVAFWCNPISGHNTLYWYLQNLGQGPELLIRYENEEAVDDSQLPKDRFSAERLKGVDSTLKIQPAELGDSAVYLCASSGAGGTDTQYFGPGTRLTVL.